The 9 T cell receptor beta chains below all came from one sample that was sequenced in a study of blood T cell repertoires in COVID-19. TCRdb's table, derived via immunoSEQ multiplex PCR, lists solely in-frame clones and lacks some. The profile shows about 330,000 clones, 80% to 90% of them singletons. The sample was peripheral blood. The source is a man aged 25-45 years with COVID-19, enrolled during active disease.

The gene calls are TRBV27 and TRBJ2-7; TRBD2 matches at 7 bases. This CDR3 has 15 amino acids. J gave up 0 bases and V 5 bases, and 7 bases lay outside the gene matches. Looked up from germline, CDR1 is MNHEY and CDR2 is SMNVEV (reference sequence). CDR3 coding DNA: TGTGCCAGCAGTCACTCGGGGGGTACCTCCTACGAGCAGTACTTC. Translation: CASSHSGGTSYEQYF.

The V call is TRBV28, the J call TRBJ1-5; no definite D call. Trimming removed 7 bases from V and 4 bases from J, with 11 bases in between. Germline CDR1 MDHEN, CDR2 SYDVKM. This CDR3 is 13 amino acids long. CDR3 DNA: TGTGCCAGCACCCTTGAGGGAAATCAGCCCCAGCATTTT. Amino acid sequence: CASTLEGNQPQHF.

The chain joins TRBV5-1 to TRBJ1-1; 7 bases line up with TRBD1. Germline lookup yields CDR1 SGHRS and CDR2 YFSETQ. J lost 11 bases, V lost 0 bases, and 10 bases had no gene match. This CDR3 is built from 14 residues. CDR3 sequence: CASSLDRQGVPAFF. CDR3 nucleotide sequence: TGCGCCAGCAGCTTGGATCGGCAGGGGGTTCCGGCTTTCTTT.

This sequence joins TRBV19 and TRBJ2-1; 12 bases are a match to TRBD2. CDR3 length equals 17 residues. V was pared by 5 bases and J by 3 bases, with 8 bases of the junction left unmatched. Germline V gene sequence: CDR1 LNHDA, CDR2 SQIVND (reference sequence). The CDR3 loop is CASSLRTSGTFYNEQFF. The CDR3 DNA reads as TGTGCCAGTAGTCTCAGGACTAGCGGGACCTTCTACAATGAGCAGTTCTTC.

The chain has TRBV29-1 and TRBJ1-2, with 10 bases that match TRBD1. Germline assignment: CDR1 SQVTM and CDR2 ANQGSEA. The CDR3 is 14 amino acids. The CDR3 DNA reads TGCAGTGCTGCCGGACAGGGGGGACCCTATGGCTACACCTTC. Translating it yields CSAAGQGGPYGYTF.

CDR3 DNA sequence: TGCGCCAGCAGCCAAGAAACAGGGGCGAACTATGGCTACACCTTC. Protein sequence: CASSQETGANYGYTF. This sequence joins TRBV4-3 and TRBJ1-2; 7 bases fit TRBD1. The CDR3 contains 15 residues. Germline values: CDR1 LGHNA, CDR2 YSLEER. V lost 0 bases, J lost 2 bases, and 3 bases stayed unmatched.

The chain employs TRBV5-1 and TRBJ2-3, with D possibly being TRBD1 (6 bases). The CDR3 spans 14 residues. Germline loops: CDR1 SGHRS, CDR2 YFSETQ. Trimming took 3 bases from V and 2 from J, leaving 10 bases between them. CDR3 in amino acids: CASSWGTITDTQYF. CDR3 nucleotides: TGCGCCAGCAGCTGGGGGACAATCACAGATACGCAGTATTTT.

The chain recombines TRBV11-2 with TRBJ2-7; TRBD1 matches at 11 bases. V lost 5 bases to trimming and J lost 2 bases; unmatched junction nucleotides: 5. The CDR3 sequence is 15 residues long. Germline loops: CDR1 SGHAT, CDR2 FQNNGV. The CDR3 coding sequence is TGTGCCAGCAGCCCGGCGGGACAGGGGGCCTACGAGCAGTACTTC. Amino acids: CASSPAGQGAYEQYF.

The chain combines TRBV7-9 with TRBJ2-3, with 8 bases aligning to TRBD2. Germline V gene lookup returns CDR1 SEHNR and CDR2 FQNEAQ (reference sequence). The CDR3 extends over 15 amino acids. V was pared by 2 bases and J by 2 bases, with 3 bases of the junction left unmatched. CDR3 sequence reads: CASSLLAGYTDTQYF. DNA for the CDR3: TGTGCCAGCAGCTTACTAGCGGGCTACACAGATACGCAGTATTTT.